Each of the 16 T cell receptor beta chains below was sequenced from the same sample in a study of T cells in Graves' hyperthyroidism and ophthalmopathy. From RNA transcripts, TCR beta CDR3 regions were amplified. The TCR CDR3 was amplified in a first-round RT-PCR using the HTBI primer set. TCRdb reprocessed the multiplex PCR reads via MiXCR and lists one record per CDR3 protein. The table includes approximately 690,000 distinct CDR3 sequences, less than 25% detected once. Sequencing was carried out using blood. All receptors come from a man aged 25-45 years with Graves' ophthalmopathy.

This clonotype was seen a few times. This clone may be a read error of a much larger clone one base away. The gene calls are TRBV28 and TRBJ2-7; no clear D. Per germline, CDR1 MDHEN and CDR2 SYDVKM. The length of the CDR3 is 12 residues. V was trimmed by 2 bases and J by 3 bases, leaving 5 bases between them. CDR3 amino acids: CASSLPLYEQYF. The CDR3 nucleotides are TGTGCCAGCAGTTTACCCCTCTACGAGCAGTACTTC.

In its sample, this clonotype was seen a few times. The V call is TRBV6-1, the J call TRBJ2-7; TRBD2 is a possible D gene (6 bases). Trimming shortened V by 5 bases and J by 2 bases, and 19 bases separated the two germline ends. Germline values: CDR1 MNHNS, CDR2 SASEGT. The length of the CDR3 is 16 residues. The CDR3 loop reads CASSLVGGAGAYEQYF. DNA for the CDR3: TGTGCCAGCAGTTTAGTCGGGGGAGCCGGGGCCTACGAGCAGTACTTC.

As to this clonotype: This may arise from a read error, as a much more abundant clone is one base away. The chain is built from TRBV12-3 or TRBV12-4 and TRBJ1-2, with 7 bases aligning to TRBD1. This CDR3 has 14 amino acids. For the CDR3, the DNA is TGTGCCAGCAGTGGGACAGAGAATTACTATGGCCACACCTTC. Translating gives CASSGTENYYGHTF.

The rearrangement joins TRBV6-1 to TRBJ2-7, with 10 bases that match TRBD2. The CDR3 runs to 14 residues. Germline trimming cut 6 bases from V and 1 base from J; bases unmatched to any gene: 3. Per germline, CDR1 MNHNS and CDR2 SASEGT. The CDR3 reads CASRQLAGSYEQYF. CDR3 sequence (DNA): TGTGCCAGCAGGCAACTAGCGGGGTCCTACGAGCAGTACTTC.

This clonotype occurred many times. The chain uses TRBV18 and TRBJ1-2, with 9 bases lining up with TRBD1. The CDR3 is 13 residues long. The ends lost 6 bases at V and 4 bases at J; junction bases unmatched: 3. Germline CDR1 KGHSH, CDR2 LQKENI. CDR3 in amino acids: CASSSTGGYGYTF. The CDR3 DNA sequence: TGTGCCAGCTCGTCGACAGGGGGCTATGGCTACACCTTC.

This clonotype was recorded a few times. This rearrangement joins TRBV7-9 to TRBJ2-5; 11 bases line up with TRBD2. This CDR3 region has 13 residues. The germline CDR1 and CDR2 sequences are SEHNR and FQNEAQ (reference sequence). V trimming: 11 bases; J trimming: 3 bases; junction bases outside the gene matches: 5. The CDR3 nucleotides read TGTGCCCACTTGGGACTAGCGGAAGAGACCCAGTACTTC. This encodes CAHLGLAEETQYF.

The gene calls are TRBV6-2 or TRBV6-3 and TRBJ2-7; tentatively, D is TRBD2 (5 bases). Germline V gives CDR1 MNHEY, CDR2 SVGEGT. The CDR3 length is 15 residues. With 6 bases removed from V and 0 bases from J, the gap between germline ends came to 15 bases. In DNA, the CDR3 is TGTGCCAGCAGCCTGAGTCACGGGGACTCCTACGAGCAGTACTTC. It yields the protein CASSLSHGDSYEQYF.

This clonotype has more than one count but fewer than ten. The CDR3 DNA sequence: TGTGCCAGCAGCTTCGGACGGGACCCCAGCACAGATACGCAGTATTTT. Protein sequence: CASSFGRDPSTDTQYF. The chain joins TRBV7-9 to TRBJ2-3; D may match TRBD1 or TRBD2 (5 bases each). The V gene's germline CDR1 is SEHNR and CDR2 FQNEAQ (reference sequence). The CDR3 runs to 16 residues. Trimming shortened V by 3 bases and J by 0 bases, and 13 bases separated the two germline ends.

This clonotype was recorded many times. The CDR3 protein is CASSRTSGRQNEQFF. The CDR3, as DNA: TGCGCCAGCAGCCGGACTAGCGGGAGACAGAATGAGCAGTTCTTC. The V and J genes are TRBV5-1 and TRBJ2-1, with 13 positions matching TRBD2. The CDR3 spans 15 residues. Germline V gene data show CDR1 as SGHRS and CDR2 as YFSETQ. V dropped 4 bases and J dropped 7; count of bases not matched to a gene: 5.

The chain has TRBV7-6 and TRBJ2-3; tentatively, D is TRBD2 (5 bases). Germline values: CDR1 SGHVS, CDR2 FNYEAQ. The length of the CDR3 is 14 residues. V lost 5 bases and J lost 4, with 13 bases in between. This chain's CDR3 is CASSRLLGPDTQYF. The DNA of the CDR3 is TGTGCCAGCAGCCGCTTACTAGGTCCAGATACGCAGTATTTT.

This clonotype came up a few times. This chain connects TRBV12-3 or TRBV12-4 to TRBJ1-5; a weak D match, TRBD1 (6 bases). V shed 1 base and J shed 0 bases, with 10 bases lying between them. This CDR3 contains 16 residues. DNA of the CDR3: TGTGCCAGCAGTTTAGGGAGGGGGTATAGCAATCAGCCCCAGCATTTT. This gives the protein CASSLGRGYSNQPQHF.

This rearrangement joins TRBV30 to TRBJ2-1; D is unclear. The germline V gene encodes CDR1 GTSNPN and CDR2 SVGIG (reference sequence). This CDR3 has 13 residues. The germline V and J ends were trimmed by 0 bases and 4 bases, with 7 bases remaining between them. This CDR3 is CAWSVSEYNEQFF. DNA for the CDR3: TGTGCCTGGAGTGTAAGTGAGTACAATGAGCAGTTCTTC.

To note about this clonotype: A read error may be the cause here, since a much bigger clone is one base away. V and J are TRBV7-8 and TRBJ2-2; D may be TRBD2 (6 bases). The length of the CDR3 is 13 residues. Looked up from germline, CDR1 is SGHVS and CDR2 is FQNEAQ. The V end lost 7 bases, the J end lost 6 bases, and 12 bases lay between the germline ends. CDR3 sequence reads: CASTVAGPGELFF. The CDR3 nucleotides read TGTGCCAGCACGGTCGCGGGGCCCGGGGAGCTGTTTTTT. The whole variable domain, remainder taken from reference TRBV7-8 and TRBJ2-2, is GAGVSQSPRYKVAKRGQDVALRCDPISGHVSLFWYQQALGQGPEFLTYFQNEAQLDKSGLPSDRFFAERPEGSVSTLKIQRTQQEDSAVYLCASTVAGPGELFFGEGSRLTVL.

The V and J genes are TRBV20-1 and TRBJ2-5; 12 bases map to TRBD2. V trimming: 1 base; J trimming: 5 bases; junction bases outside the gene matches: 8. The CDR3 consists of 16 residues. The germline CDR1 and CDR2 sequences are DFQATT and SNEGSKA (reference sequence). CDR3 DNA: TGCAGTGCTAGAGGTGCTAGCGGGAGGGTTATCGAGACCCAGTACTTC. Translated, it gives CSARGASGRVIETQYF.

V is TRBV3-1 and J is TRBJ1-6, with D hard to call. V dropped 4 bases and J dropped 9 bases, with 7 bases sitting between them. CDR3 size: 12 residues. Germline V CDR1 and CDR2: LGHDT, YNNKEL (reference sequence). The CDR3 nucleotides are TGTGCCAGCAGCCCCTGTATTTCACCCCTCCACTTT. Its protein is CASSPCISPLHF. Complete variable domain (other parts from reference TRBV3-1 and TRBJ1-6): DTAVSQTPKYLVTQMGNDKSIKCEQNLGHDTMYWYKQDSKKFLKIMFSYNNKELIINETVPNRFSPKSPDKAHLNLHINSLELGDSAVYFCASSPCISPLHFGNGTRLTVT.

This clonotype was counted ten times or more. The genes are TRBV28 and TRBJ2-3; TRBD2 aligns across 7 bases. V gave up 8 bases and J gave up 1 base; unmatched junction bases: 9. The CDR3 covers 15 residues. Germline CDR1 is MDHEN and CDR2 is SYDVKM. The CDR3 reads CASSTPTSGTDTQYF. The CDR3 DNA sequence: TGTGCCAGCTCCACTCCTACTAGCGGCACAGATACGCAGTATTTT.